The entry that follows covers one T cell receptor (beta chain) sequence. TCRdb reanalysed the RT-PCR reads using MiXCR and keeps one entry per CDR3 protein. The data contain 550,000 to 750,000 distinct CDR3 sequences, 13% to 15% of them singletons. The CDR3 length is 14 residues. Germline CDR1 reads SGHAT; CDR2 reads FQDESV (reference sequence). The junction had 6 bases not matched to a gene; V was cut back by 5 bases and J by 2 bases. This chain joins TRBV11-1 and TRBJ2-7; 7 positions agree with TRBD2. This sequence originates from a female donor in good health, serving as a healthy control. Source material: memory CD4+ T cells from blood. The DNA of the CDR3 is TGTGCCAGCAGCCACGGGACTACCGCCTACGAGCAGTACTTC. It is translated as CASSHGTTAYEQYF.